The present T cell receptor (beta chain) was sequenced within a study of T cell repertoires and HLA-DP antigens. Background on the study: Versus self, one alloantigen differed at one groove amino acid, the other at roughly ten.

This clone appeared once. The antigen remains unidentified. CDR3 length equals 14 residues. V was cut by 2 bases and J by 0 bases, with 7 bases left in between. Germline CDR1 is SGHVS and CDR2 is FQNEAQ. Data came from immunoSEQ multiplex PCR; TCRdb stores just in-frame clones and leaves some out. The sample contains fewer than 75,000 clones, around four fifths of which appear only once. Untouched CD4+ T cells were bead-isolated at about 98% purity. The rearrangement links TRBV7-8 to TRBJ1-1, with D unresolved. Sequencing input: CD4+ T cells from PBMCs. This TCR came from a man aged 60-69 years in good health and CMV-seronegative. For the CDR3, the DNA is TGTGCCAGCAGCTTATCCCGCATGAACACTGAAGCTTTCTTT. Protein: CASSLSRMNTEAFF. The full variable domain, its missing parts supplied by reference TRBV7-8 and TRBJ1-1, is GAGVSQSPRYKVAKRGQDVALRCDPISGHVSLFWYQQALGQGPEFLTYFQNEAQLDKSGLPSDRFFAERPEGSVSTLKIQRTQQEDSAVYLCASSLSRMNTEAFFGQGTRLTVV.